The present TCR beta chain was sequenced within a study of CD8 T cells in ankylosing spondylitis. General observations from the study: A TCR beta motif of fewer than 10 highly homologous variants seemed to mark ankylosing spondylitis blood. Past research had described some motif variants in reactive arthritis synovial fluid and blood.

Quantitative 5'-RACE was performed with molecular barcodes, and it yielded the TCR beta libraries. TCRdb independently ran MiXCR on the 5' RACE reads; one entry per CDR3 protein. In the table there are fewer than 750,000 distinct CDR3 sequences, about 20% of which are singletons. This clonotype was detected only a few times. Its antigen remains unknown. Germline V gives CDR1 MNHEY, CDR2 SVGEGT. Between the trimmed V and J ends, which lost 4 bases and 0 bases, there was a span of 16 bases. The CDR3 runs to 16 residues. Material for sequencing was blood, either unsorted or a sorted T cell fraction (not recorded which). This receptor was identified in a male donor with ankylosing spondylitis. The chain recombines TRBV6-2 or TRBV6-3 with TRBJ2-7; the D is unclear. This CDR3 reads CASSSSYRRSSYEQYF. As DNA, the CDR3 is TGTGCCAGCAGTTCATCTTATCGGCGAAGCTCCTACGAGCAGTACTTC.